These T cell receptor beta chains were read from a single sample in a study of blood T cell repertoires in COVID-19. Sequenced by immunoSEQ multiplex PCR; TCRdb stores in-frame clones only, minus some. The sample lists 430,000 or so clones, around nine tenths occurring once. Material for sequencing was PBMCs or T cells enriched from blood (not recorded which). The receptors shown here come from a woman between 35 and 50 years old who had recovered from COVID-19. The CDR3 runs from the conserved cysteine through the conserved F or W. Fields, in order: J gene, V gene, D gene, clone size, CDR3 protein, CDR3 DNA. A D gene is named only where the DNA matches it firmly. Rows may omit the clone size; those that give it use once, few, many or a size class.

TRBJ2-3 | TRBV2 | NA | NA | CASSARSTDTQYF | TGTGCCAGCAGTGCTAGGAGCACAGATACGCAGTATTTT
TRBJ1-1 | TRBV4-2 | TRBD1 | few | CASSQVPGGASTEAFF | TGTGCCAGCAGCCAAGTCCCAGGGGGCGCGTCCACTGAAGCTTTCTTT
TRBJ2-1 | TRBV11-2 | NA | NA | CASSFRVAGSWSNEQFF | TGTGCCAGCAGCTTTCGGGTTGCGGGATCCTGGTCCAATGAGCAGTTCTTC
TRBJ1-1 | TRBV10-1 | NA | NA | CASRGDTNTEAFF | TGCGCCAGCAGAGGGGACACTAACACTGAAGCTTTCTTT
TRBJ2-2 | TRBV18 | NA | many | CASSPRPEAGELFF | TGTGCCAGCTCACCACGTCCCGAGGCCGGGGAGCTGTTTTTT
TRBJ2-1 | TRBV10-2 | NA | NA | CASSARLLEQFF | TGCGCCAGCAGTGCAAGACTACTCGAGCAGTTCTTC
TRBJ1-2 | TRBV4-3 | TRBD1 | NA | CASSHTQGQLNYGYTF | TGCGCCAGCAGCCACACGCAGGGACAGTTGAACTATGGCTACACCTTC
TRBJ2-6 | TRBV28 | NA | once | CASSGPRRGGANVLTF | TGTGCCAGCAGTGGTCCCCGGAGGGGTGGGGCCAACGTCCTGACTTTC
TRBJ2-5 | TRBV24-1 | TRBD1 | NA | CATSWTGTGDQETQYF | TGTGCCACCAGCTGGACCGGGACAGGGGATCAAGAGACCCAGTACTTC
TRBJ2-1 | TRBV6-2/TRBV6-3 | NA | NA | CASSYSSGQWFF | TGTGCCAGCAGTTACTCCAGCGGCCAGTGGTTCTTC
TRBJ2-2 | TRBV10-3 | NA | NA | CAISVVGPREANTGELFF | TGTGCCATCAGTGTGGTGGGTCCAAGGGAGGCGAACACCGGGGAGCTGTTTTTT
TRBJ1-2 | TRBV6-5 | NA | NA | CASSGRGYGYTF | TGTGCCAGCAGCGGACGGGGCTATGGCTACACCTTC
TRBJ1-2 | TRBV6-5 | NA | NA | CASSYRRGSYGYTF | TGTGCCAGCAGTTACCGCAGGGGAAGCTATGGCTACACCTTC
TRBJ2-3 | TRBV29-1 | NA | NA | CSSRRGDTQYF | TGCAGCTCTCGAAGGGGAGATACGCAGTATTTT
TRBJ2-5 | TRBV10-2 | TRBD2 | NA | CASSHGRGAGETQYF | TGCGCCAGCAGCCACGGGAGGGGGGCGGGAGAGACCCAGTACTTC
TRBJ2-1 | TRBV6-2/TRBV6-3 | TRBD2 | NA | CASSYSMEAGVVSSYNEQFF | TGTGCCAGCAGTTACTCGATGGAAGCGGGAGTAGTCTCCTCCTACAATGAGCAGTTCTTC
TRBJ2-3 | TRBV24-1 | TRBD1 | NA | CATSETGTGGEGTQYF | TGTGCCACCAGTGAAACCGGGACAGGGGGTGAGGGTACGCAGTATTTT
TRBJ2-7 | TRBV29-1 | NA | NA | CSVDRGDGSYEQYF | TGCAGCGTTGACAGGGGGGATGGGTCCTACGAGCAGTACTTC
TRBJ1-3 | TRBV2 | NA | NA | CASRSSGNTIYF | TGTGCCAGCCGTTCTTCTGGAAACACCATATATTTT
TRBJ1-2 | TRBV4-2 | NA | NA | CASSQVTDSHGYTF | TGTGCCAGCAGCCAAGTCACCGACTCACATGGCTACACCTTC
TRBJ1-2 | TRBV19 | NA | NA | CASSPFGQPYGYTF | TGTGCCAGTAGTCCGTTCGGACAGCCCTATGGCTACACCTTC
TRBJ1-2 | TRBV6-1 | NA | NA | CASSEARDGYTF | TGTGCCAGCAGTGAAGCGAGGGATGGCTACACCTTC
TRBJ1-1 | TRBV5-1 | NA | NA | CASSPKTGNTEAFF | TGCGCCAGCAGCCCGAAAACCGGGAACACTGAAGCTTTCTTT
TRBJ2-3 | TRBV5-6 | NA | NA | CASSLGGRSTDTQYF | TGTGCCAGCAGCTTGGGCGGGCGGAGCACAGATACGCAGTATTTT
TRBJ1-1 | TRBV7-2 | NA | few | CASSLVRNTEAFF | TGTGCCAGCAGCTTAGTTCGTAACACTGAAGCTTTCTTT
TRBJ1-2 | TRBV4-3 | NA | NA | CASSQDPGRLGYTF | TGCGCCAGCAGCCAAGATCCAGGGCGGCTTGGCTACACCTTC
TRBJ1-2 | TRBV7-2 | TRBD1 | NA | CASSFDRAGYGYTF | TGTGCCAGCAGCTTCGACAGGGCCGGGTATGGCTACACCTTC
TRBJ2-1 | TRBV5-1 | NA | NA | CASSPPRAGNYNEQFF | TGCGCCAGCAGCCCCCCCAGGGCGGGAAACTACAATGAGCAGTTCTTC
TRBJ2-3 | TRBV27 | TRBD1 | NA | CASSLKGGVGTDTQYF | TGTGCCAGCAGTTTAAAAGGGGGCGTGGGCACAGATACGCAGTATTTT
TRBJ1-1 | TRBV4-3 | NA | NA | CASSLITGNTEAFF | TGCGCCAGCAGCCTCATCACCGGGAACACTGAAGCTTTCTTT
TRBJ1-1 | TRBV9 | TRBD1 | NA | CASIEGAENTEAFF | TGTGCCAGCATAGAGGGGGCAGAGAACACTGAAGCTTTCTTT
TRBJ2-1 | TRBV2 | NA | NA | CASSQETALNEQFF | TGTGCCAGCAGTCAAGAGACAGCCTTAAATGAGCAGTTCTTC
TRBJ2-1 | TRBV30 | TRBD2 | NA | CAWSGTSDNEQFF | TGTGCCTGGAGTGGGACTAGTGACAATGAGCAGTTCTTC
TRBJ2-1 | TRBV24-1 | NA | NA | CATSARTASAKAYNEQFF | TGTGCCACCAGTGCCAGGACCGCTAGCGCTAAGGCCTACAATGAGCAGTTCTTC
TRBJ2-3 | TRBV30 | NA | NA | CAWSVSRSGGFSTDTQYF | TGTGCCTGGAGTGTATCTCGGTCGGGCGGGTTTAGCACAGATACGCAGTATTTT
TRBJ1-3 | TRBV9 | NA | few | CASSVQSSSGNTIYF | TGTGCCAGCAGCGTTCAGTCTTCCTCTGGAAACACCATATATTTT
TRBJ2-1 | TRBV27 | NA | NA | CASSLGTFYNEQFF | TGTGCCAGCAGTTTAGGGACATTCTACAATGAGCAGTTCTTC
TRBJ1-5 | TRBV7-2 | NA | NA | CASSLGRGGNQPQHF | TGTGCCAGCAGCTTAGGGAGGGGTGGCAATCAGCCCCAGCATTTT
TRBJ2-1 | TRBV25-1 | NA | NA | CASSYRRGGLSYNEQFF | TGTGCCAGCAGTTACCGGAGGGGGGGTTTATCCTACAATGAGCAGTTCTTC
TRBJ2-1 | TRBV5-1 | TRBD2 | NA | CASSLGGLAGDNEQFF | TGCGCCAGCAGCTTGGGAGGGCTAGCGGGAGACAATGAGCAGTTCTTC
TRBJ2-7 | TRBV7-8 | NA | NA | CASSLARGREQYF | TGTGCCAGCAGCTTAGCGCGGGGACGCGAGCAGTACTTC
TRBJ2-3 | TRBV11-2 | TRBD1 | NA | CASSLSGQGYTDTQYF | TGTGCCAGCAGCCTCTCTGGACAGGGGTACACAGATACGCAGTATTTT
TRBJ1-1 | TRBV25-1 | NA | NA | CASRALNTEAFF | TGTGCCAGCCGAGCTTTGAACACTGAAGCTTTCTTT
TRBJ1-2 | TRBV7-2 | TRBD1 | NA | CASSKDPGQGYYGYTF | TGTGCCAGCAGCAAAGATCCGGGACAGGGATACTATGGCTACACCTTC
TRBJ1-1 | TRBV6-5 | NA | NA | CANKPGLQNTEAFF | TGTGCCAACAAACCGGGACTTCAGAACACTGAAGCTTTCTTT
TRBJ2-1 | TRBV5-1 | TRBD2 | NA | CASSLVGGDTNEQFF | TGCGCCAGCAGCTTGGTCGGGGGGGACACCAATGAGCAGTTCTTC